These T cell receptor beta chains were read from a single sample in a study of blood T cell repertoires in COVID-19. Data came from immunoSEQ multiplex PCR; TCRdb stores just in-frame clones and leaves some out. The table records nearly 350,000 clones, over 70% of them present only once. Sequencing used peripheral blood. All receptors derive from a woman aged 50 to 65 with COVID-19, enrolled during active disease. The CDR3 runs from the conserved cysteine through the conserved F or W. A D gene is named only where the DNA matches it firmly. Size values are once, few and many counts, or a class for expanded clones, and some rows have none.

>TRBJ1-2|TRBV10-3|once|.
CAISESVGGVDGYTF
TGTGCCATCAGTGAGTCGGTCGGGGGAGTGGATGGCTACACCTTC
>TRBJ2-7|TRBV5-1|.|TRBD1
CASSPRGPGQPYEQYF
TGCGCCAGCAGCCCCCGGGGACCGGGACAGCCCTACGAGCAGTACTTC
>TRBJ2-1|TRBV2|once|.
CASSTIANYNEQFF
TGTGCCAGCAGTACCATAGCGAACTACAATGAGCAGTTCTTC
>TRBJ1-5|TRBV2|few|.
CASSEAAGGNQPQHF
TGTGCCAGCAGTGAAGCAGCGGGGGGCAATCAGCCCCAGCATTTT
>TRBJ2-5|TRBV19|.|.
CASSPGTLETQYF
TGTGCCAGTTCCCCCGGGACTTTAGAGACCCAGTACTTC
>TRBJ1-1|TRBV27|.|.
CASSMSGTLMNTEAFF
TGTGCCAGCAGTATGAGTGGGACACTTATGAACACTGAAGCTTTCTTT
>TRBJ1-6|TRBV5-6|.|TRBD1
CASSSTDRALNSPLHF
TGTGCCAGCAGCTCCACCGACAGGGCCTTAAATTCACCCCTCCACTTT
>TRBJ2-3|TRBV19|.|.
CASSTSRAFTDTQYF
TGTGCCAGTAGTACTTCCAGGGCCTTCACAGATACGCAGTATTTT
>TRBJ2-5|TRBV5-1|.|.
CASSNRVGETQYF
TGCGCCAGCAGCAACAGGGTTGGGGAGACCCAGTACTTC
>TRBJ2-1|TRBV4-3|.|TRBD2
CASSQDREREAYNEQFF
TGCGCCAGCAGCCAAGATAGGGAGCGGGAGGCGTACAATGAGCAGTTCTTC
>TRBJ1-1|TRBV6-5|.|.
CASSYYQGGYTEAFF
TGTGCCAGCAGTTATTACCAGGGTGGGTACACTGAAGCTTTCTTT
>TRBJ1-1|TRBV27|.|TRBD1
CASSPGQHAGTEAFF
TGTGCCAGCAGTCCGGGACAGCACGCGGGGACTGAAGCTTTCTTT
>TRBJ2-1|TRBV7-6|once|TRBD2
CASSPALAGYNEQFF
TGTGCCAGCAGCCCCGCCTTAGCGGGCTACAATGAGCAGTTCTTC
>TRBJ2-2|TRBV19|few|.
CASSARDTLTTGELFF
TGTGCCAGTAGTGCCCGGGACACCCTCACCACCGGGGAGCTGTTTTTT
>TRBJ1-1|TRBV15|.|.
CATSRQRGGNTEAFF
TGTGCCACCAGCAGGCAAAGGGGGGGAAACACTGAAGCTTTCTTT
>TRBJ1-1|TRBV27|.|.
CASSTGGRGTEAFF
TGTGCCAGCTCCACCGGGGGGCGGGGCACTGAAGCTTTCTTT
>TRBJ2-5|TRBV5-1|.|.
CASSLSTIGETQYF
TGCGCCAGCAGCTTGTCGACCATCGGGGAGACCCAGTACTTC
>TRBJ1-1|TRBV27|.|TRBD1
CASRHHRGPNTEAFF
TGTGCCAGCAGACATCACAGGGGACCAAACACTGAAGCTTTCTTT
>TRBJ2-1|TRBV5-1|once|TRBD2
CASSLAGREGRNEQFF
TGCGCCAGCAGCTTGGCGGGGCGGGAGGGCCGCAATGAGCAGTTCTTC
>TRBJ1-2|TRBV19|.|TRBD1
CASSRTGFNYGYTF
TGTGCCAGTAGTCGGACAGGGTTTAACTATGGCTACACCTTC
>TRBJ2-7|TRBV19|.|.
CASSLQGSGSYEQYF
TGTGCCAGTAGTCTACAGGGATCGGGGTCCTACGAGCAGTACTTC
>TRBJ1-2|TRBV11-2|.|TRBD1
CASSSTGFNYGYTF
TGTGCCAGCAGCTCGACAGGGTTTAACTATGGCTACACCTTC
>TRBJ1-1|TRBV10-3|.|.
CAISETGNTEAFF
TGTGCCATCAGTGAAACAGGGAACACTGAAGCTTTCTTT
>TRBJ2-5|TRBV5-1|.|TRBD2
CASSLAPGLAGEETQYF
TGCGCCAGCAGCTTGGCCCCGGGACTAGCGGGAGAGGAGACCCAGTACTTC
>TRBJ2-2|TRBV6-5|.|TRBD2
CASTQRGVTGELFF
TGTGCCAGCACCCAACGGGGGGTAACCGGGGAGCTGTTTTTT
>TRBJ2-1|TRBV18|.|.
CASSPTQGYNEQFF
TGTGCCAGCTCACCGACGCAGGGCTACAATGAGCAGTTCTTC
>TRBJ1-1|TRBV6-2/TRBV6-3|.|TRBD1
CASSYSAGGVSTEAFF
TGTGCCAGCAGTTACTCGGCAGGGGGCGTGAGCACTGAAGCTTTCTTT
>TRBJ2-7|TRBV6-5|.|TRBD1
CASSTGTVGYEQYF
TGTGCCAGCAGTACCGGGACAGTTGGGTACGAGCAGTACTTC
>TRBJ2-3|TRBV2|once|.
CASSVGGKTTDTQYF
TGTGCCAGCAGTGTAGGCGGGAAGACCACAGATACGCAGTATTTT